One sample yielded the 14 T cell receptor beta chains listed below, sequenced in a study of blood T cells in healthy people across ages. Primers used in a second PCR of about 6 to 11 cycles were a sample-barcoded 5' primer and a J-beta primer mix. Using its own MiXCR run on the 5' RACE reads, TCRdb lists one record per CDR3 protein. Among about a million distinct CDR3 sequences listed, about 48% were seen once. Sequencing was performed on blood. The receptors stem from a man aged 25-45 years in good health.

The rearrangement links TRBV6-6 to TRBJ2-5, with 9 bases aligning to TRBD2. The CDR3 consists of 16 residues. Looked up from germline, CDR1 is MNHNY and CDR2 is SVGAGI (reference sequence). Trimming took 0 bases from V and 11 from J; bases not matched to a gene: 13. For the CDR3, the DNA is TGTGCCAGCAGTTACTCGGTGCGGGGGGGAAAGAATGAGCAGTACTTC. It translates to CASSYSVRGGKNEQYF.

The rearrangement uses TRBV27 and TRBJ1-1; D possibly corresponds to TRBD1 (5 bases). Trimming removed 4 bases at V and 1 base at J, with 13 bases between. The CDR3 loop spans 15 amino acids. CDR1 is MNHEY, CDR2 SMNVEV, per germline (reference sequence). The CDR3 DNA reads as TGTGCCAGCAGTTCAGCGGGACGGCAGAACACTGAAGCTTTCTTT. It translates to CASSSAGRQNTEAFF.

V and J are TRBV30 and TRBJ2-7; D is possibly TRBD1 (5 bases). Trimming took 2 bases from V and 0 from J, leaving 20 bases between them. Germline V gene lookup returns CDR1 GTSNPN and CDR2 SVGIG (reference sequence). The CDR3 has 17 residues. CDR3 region: CAWSLHSGCRSSYEQYF. As DNA, the CDR3 is TGTGCCTGGAGTCTCCACTCAGGGTGTCGAAGCTCCTACGAGCAGTACTTC. The variable domain in full, with the rest retrieved from reference TRBV30 and TRBJ2-7, is SQTIHQWPATLVQPVGSPLSLECTVEGTSNPNLYWYRQAAGRGLQLLFYSVGIGQISSEVPQNLSASRPQDRQFILSSKKLLLSDSGFYLCAWSLHSGCRSSYEQYFGPGTRLTVT.

The chain combines TRBV29-1 with TRBJ2-5, with D maybe TRBD1 (6 bases). Germline CDR1 SQVTM, CDR2 ANQGSEA. The CDR3 is 14 residues long. Trimming removed 1 base from V and 11 bases from J, with 20 bases in between. The CDR3 DNA reads as TGCAGCGTTGAAGTTTTGGCAGGGGTCGGGAAGCAGTACTTC. It encodes CSVEVLAGVGKQYF.

The chain recombines TRBV7-2 with TRBJ2-2, with 12 bases identical to TRBD2. V dropped 5 bases and J dropped 4; count of bases not matched to a gene: 8. CDR1 and CDR2 from the germline V gene are SGHTA and FQGNSA. The CDR3 has 17 residues. The CDR3 loop reads CASSRSLAGGTTGELFF. Written as DNA, the CDR3 is TGTGCCAGCAGCCGATCGCTAGCGGGGGGGACCACCGGGGAGCTGTTTTTT.

V is TRBV28 and J is TRBJ2-7; D ambiguous. V was shortened by 1 base and J by 0 bases, with 13 bases between the two germline ends. Germline CDR1 reads MDHEN; CDR2 reads SYDVKM. This CDR3 spans 16 amino acids. CDR3 coding DNA: TGTGCCAGCAGTTTATTGGCCGAAAGTAACTCCTACGAGCAGTACTTC. Protein product: CASSLLAESNSYEQYF.

This clonotype was observed a few times. The chain is built from TRBV12-3 or TRBV12-4 and TRBJ2-1; 15 bases are shared with TRBD2. This CDR3 comprises 19 residues. V trimming: 3 bases; J trimming: 0 bases; junction bases outside the gene matches: 6. CDR3 amino acids: CASSFRGLAGGSSYNEQFF. The CDR3 coding sequence is TGTGCCAGCAGTTTTAGGGGACTAGCGGGGGGAAGCTCCTACAATGAGCAGTTCTTC.

This clonotype was detected a few times. V gene TRBV27 combines with J gene TRBJ2-7; a possible D gene is TRBD1 (5 bases). Germline lookup yields CDR1 MNHEY and CDR2 SMNVEV (reference sequence). V was cut by 3 bases and J by 0 bases, with 12 bases left in between. CDR3 length: 15 amino acids. Written as DNA, the CDR3 is TGTGCCAGCAGTTTGGGTGTAGGGGTCTCCTACGAGCAGTACTTC. Amino acids: CASSLGVGVSYEQYF.

This chain joins TRBV7-2 and TRBJ1-1; D perhaps matches TRBD1 (5 bases). Germline-derived CDR1 and CDR2 are SGHTA and FQGNSA. CDR3 length equals 14 residues. V was trimmed by 5 bases and J by 1 base, leaving 11 bases between them. The CDR3: CASSARDQNTEAFF. The DNA of the CDR3 is TGTGCCAGCAGCGCCAGGGATCAGAACACTGAAGCTTTCTTT.

The gene calls are TRBV25-1 and TRBJ2-3; D may be TRBD1 (5 bases). Germline CDR1 reads MGHDK; CDR2 reads SYGVNS. This CDR3 has 17 residues. Trimming cost V 3 bases and J 6 bases, with 22 bases left between them. The DNA for the CDR3 is TGTGCCAGCAGTGACCCGGCAAGGCAGGGTTTCAGGGATACGCAGTATTTT. Translation gives CASSDPARQGFRDTQYF.

Only a few counts were recorded for this clonotype. V is TRBV24-1 and J is TRBJ2-3; a possible D gene is TRBD2 (6 bases). Germline V CDR1 and CDR2: KGHDR, SFDVKD. The CDR3 is made up of 14 amino acids. Trimming stripped 3 bases from V and 6 bases from J, with 12 bases between. CDR3 DNA: TGTGCCACCAGTGATGGCGGGGACCGGGATACGCAGTATTTT. Protein product: CATSDGGDRDTQYF.

The chain combines TRBV20-1 with TRBJ2-5, with a weak D call TRBD2 (5 bases). The CDR3 has 12 amino acids. V was shortened by 5 bases and J by 11 bases, with 18 bases between the two germline ends. Germline-derived CDR1 and CDR2 are DFQATT and SNEGSKA (reference sequence). The CDR3 reads CSARRPGGQQYF. CDR3 sequence (DNA): TGCAGTGCTCGCCGACCAGGCGGGCAGCAGTACTTC.

On this clonotype itself: Being one base from a much bigger clone, this may be a read error. Written as DNA, the CDR3 is TGCGCCGGCAGCCCTGGACAGGGGAGGAATGAGCAGTTCTTC. This translates into CAGSPGQGRNEQFF. The chain links TRBV4-1 to TRBJ2-1; TRBD1 matches 9 bases. Germline assignment: CDR1 MGHRA and CDR2 YSYEKL. CDR3 length equals 14 residues.

The V call is TRBV2, the J call TRBJ1-1; possibly TRBD1 for D (5 bases). V lost 6 bases to trimming and J lost 5 bases, with 10 bases between them. Germline loops: CDR1 SNHLY, CDR2 FYNNEI. CDR3 length equals 12 residues. CDR3 amino acids: CASRGWGTEAFF. The CDR3 coding sequence is TGTGCCAGCAGGGGCTGGGGGACTGAAGCTTTCTTT.